The sample holds a few counts of the clone carrying this T cell receptor beta chain. The antigen is undetermined. V lost 2 bases to trimming and J lost 5 bases, with 12 bases between them. Germline-derived CDR1 and CDR2 are MNHEY and SVGAGI. This CDR3 has 14 residues. Unique molecular identifier tags were affixed to discrete cDNA molecules. Each CDR3 protein is one row after TCRdb ran MiXCR on the 5' RACE reads. This sample carries just over 60,000 distinct CDR3 sequences, almost 9.5% of them seen once, and the ten largest clones take 1.2%. This entry comes from a study of early T cells in non-severe SARS-CoV-2 infection. Study as a whole: From unsorted whole blood, bulk RNA was sequenced, and the chains remained unpaired.

Points from the study as a whole: CD4 and private specificities were missed by VDJdb matching, which favored anti-spike CD8 responses.

This sequence joins TRBV6-5 and TRBJ1-1; TRBD1 might be the D (5 bases). Material: whole blood. The clonotype comes from an adult who was a healthcare worker with PCR-confirmed SARS-CoV-2 infection or an uninfected control (not recorded which). CDR3 sequence: CASSYGGAGTEAFF. The CDR3 DNA follows: TGTGCCAGCAGTTACGGCGGGGCTGGGACTGAAGCTTTCTTT.